This T cell receptor (beta chain) emerged from a study of OX40 agonist ivuxolimab in advanced cancers. V gave up 0 bases and J gave up 2 bases, with 8 bases separating them. This CDR3 contains 15 residues. Looked up from germline, CDR1 is SGHRS and CDR2 is YFSETQ. TCRdb's copy holds only in-frame clones and misses some; the assay was immunoSEQ multiplex PCR. This sample has 60,000 or so clones, with 70% to 90% found just once. The chain uses TRBV5-1 and TRBJ2-2; D is unclear. This clonotype originated in an adult with an advanced solid tumor such as melanoma, head and neck, liver or kidney cancer. The sequencing here drew on CD4+ or CD8+ T cells sorted from blood, taken in a trial of the OX40 agonist ivuxolimab. DNA for the CDR3: TGCGCCAGCAGCTTGGAAGGGTTCAACACCGGGGAGCTGTTTTTT. Its protein product is CASSLEGFNTGELFF.